This TCR beta chain was captured by sequencing in a study of T cell changes during pregnancy in multiple sclerosis. Unmatched junction bases numbered 9, after V lost 3 bases and J lost 4 bases. This CDR3 region has 16 residues. The germline V gene has CDR1 MNHEY and CDR2 SMNVEV (reference sequence). Repertoires were generated with immunoSEQ multiplex PCR, while TCRdb's copy carries only in-frame clones and drops some. The sample includes about 70,000 clones, about 93% of them seen just once. The chain employs TRBV27 and TRBJ1-2, with 9 nucleotides matching TRBD1. This TCR was recovered from a female donor with multiple sclerosis, enrolled in a pregnancy study. The specimen comprised CD4+ T cells from peripheral blood mononuclear cells, sampled after pregnancy. CDR3 sequence: CASSFYRDRDIYGYTF. CDR3 nucleotides: TGTGCCAGCAGTTTTTACCGGGACAGGGACATCTATGGCTACACCTTC.